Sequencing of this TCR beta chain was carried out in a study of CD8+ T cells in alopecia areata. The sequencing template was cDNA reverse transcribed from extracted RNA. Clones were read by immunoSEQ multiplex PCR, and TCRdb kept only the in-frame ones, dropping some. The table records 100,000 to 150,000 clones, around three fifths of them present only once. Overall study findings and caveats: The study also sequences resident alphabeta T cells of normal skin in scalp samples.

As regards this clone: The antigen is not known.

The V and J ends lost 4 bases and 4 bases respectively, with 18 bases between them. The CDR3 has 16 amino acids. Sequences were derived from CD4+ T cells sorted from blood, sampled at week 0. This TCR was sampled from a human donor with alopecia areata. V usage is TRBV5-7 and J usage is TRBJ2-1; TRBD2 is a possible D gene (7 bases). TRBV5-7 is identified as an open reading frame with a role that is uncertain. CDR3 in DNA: TGTGCCAGCAGCCTGGGGGCCGCGCGGGGGTACAATGAGCAGTTCTTC. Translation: CASSLGAARGYNEQFF.